Below, one T cell receptor (beta chain) is given with its context. No antigen is known for it. The data stem from a study of T cells in narcolepsy. Measured with immunoSEQ multiplex PCR; TCRdb has only the in-frame clones, and not every one. The data contain fewer than 40,000 clones, roughly three quarters of them seen just once; the ten biggest clones take up approximately 1%. Study conclusions and caveats: Autoreactive HCRT-specific and TRIB2-specific clonotypes were marked in same-patient CSF-versus-blood CD4+ comparisons.

The receptor was isolated from a human donor with narcolepsy. The sample comprised CD45RA- memory CD4+ T cells from PBMCs.

Here the CDR3 DNA reads TGTGCCAGCAGCTTAGGAGACGGCCCAAAAGGGACCCAGTACTTC. This codes for CASSLGDGPKGTQYF. The chain uses TRBV7-8 and TRBJ2-5; D is unresolved. The CDR3 sequence is 15 residues long. V lost 1 base and J 7 bases, leaving 16 bases between the germline ends. The germline V gene has CDR1 SGHVS and CDR2 FQNEAQ.